The 17 T cell receptor beta chains presented below share a single source sample, sequenced in a study of response to subunit inactivated influenza vaccine (dated by TCRdb to the late 2010s). Libraries were made using RT-PCR. Reads for this sample came from an Illumina HiSeq 2500. Using fastp at Q25 and MiXCR, TCRdb reprocessed the public reads and kept productive beta chains. Entries are consolidated by CDR3 protein sequence, retaining the most common genes and DNA. For this sample the table gives about half a million distinct CDR3 sequences, of which 7.5% to 8.5% were detected only once. The ten largest clonotypes hold over 10% of the sample. The material was PBMCs from blood, obtained less than 30 months after vaccination. The receptors shown here come from a man between 50 and 69 years old who received an inactivated influenza vaccine. Donor details come from another sample of the same person, matched by shared clones.

The chain recombines TRBV6-1 with TRBJ1-2; TRBD1 is a possible D gene (5 bases). Germline V gene sequence: CDR1 MNHNS, CDR2 SASEGT. The CDR3 sequence is 13 residues long. Trimming stripped 3 bases from V and 4 bases from J, with 9 bases between. CDR3 in amino acids: CASSEQTVYGYTF. In nucleotides, the CDR3 is TGTGCCAGCAGTGAGCAGACAGTCTATGGCTACACCTTC.

V gene TRBV2 combines with J gene TRBJ1-2; a possible D gene is TRBD1 (5 bases). This CDR3 spans 14 amino acids. CDR1 is SNHLY, CDR2 FYNNEI, per germline. V gave up 4 bases and J gave up 5 bases, with 14 bases separating them. CDR3 sequence reads: CASSALRGGYGYTF. DNA for the CDR3: TGTGCCAGCAGTGCGTTGAGGGGAGGGTATGGCTACACCTTC.

This clonotype was counted many times. The junction departs from the called germline gene at one end, perhaps through a read error. The chain has TRBV7-7 and TRBJ2-2; TRBD1 matches at 7 bases. Germline assignment: CDR1 SSHAT and CDR2 FNYEAQ (reference sequence). This CDR3 is built from 15 residues. CDR3 residues: CASSPRDSPTGELFF. CDR3 in DNA: TGTGCTAGCAGCCCCCGGGACAGTCCCACCGGGGAGCTGTTTTTT.

This clonotype was detected a few times. The chain couples TRBV3-1 to TRBJ1-3; D gene uncertain. Per germline, CDR1 LGHDT and CDR2 YNNKEL (reference sequence). The CDR3 runs to 15 residues. The V end lost 4 bases, the J end lost 3 bases, and 13 bases lay between the germline ends. CDR3 nucleotide sequence: TGTGCCAGCAGCCGAGACGGCTGGAGTGGAAACACCATATATTTT. It specifies CASSRDGWSGNTIYF.

This clonotype was seen many times. This chain connects TRBV27 to TRBJ1-4, with 9 nucleotides matching TRBD1. The CDR3 contains 13 residues. CDR1 is MNHEY and CDR2 is SMNVEV in the germline V gene (reference sequence). J was trimmed by 8 bases and V by 4 bases; bases with no gene match: 2. The CDR3 reads CASSYRGREKLFF. CDR3 sequence (DNA): TGTGCCAGCAGTTACAGGGGGCGAGAAAAACTGTTTTTT.

This clonotype was counted many times. This sequence joins TRBV4-1 and TRBJ2-7; no firm D call. V dropped 0 bases and J dropped 3 bases, with 12 bases sitting between them. The CDR3 totals 15 residues. The germline V gene has CDR1 MGHRA and CDR2 YSYEKL. CDR3 bases: TGCGCCAGCAGCCAAGATGGCGGTGGGTTCTACGAGCAGTACTTC. It translates to CASSQDGGGFYEQYF.

V gene TRBV7-9 combines with J gene TRBJ1-1; TRBD1 matches at 7 bases. The CDR3 spans 13 residues. The V segment lost 5 bases and the J segment 10 bases; nucleotides outside the gene matches: 10. Germline loops: CDR1 SEHNR, CDR2 FQNEAQ (reference sequence). CDR3 residues: CASSPQGLGRAFF. DNA for the CDR3: TGTGCCAGCAGCCCACAGGGGTTGGGTCGAGCTTTCTTT. The entire variable domain, with the rest obtained from reference TRBV7-9 and TRBJ1-1, is as follows: DTGVSQNPRHKITKRGQNVTFRCDPISEHNRLYWYRQTLGQGPEFLTYFQNEAQLEKSRLLSDRFSAERPKGSFSTLEIQRTEQGDSAMYLCASSPQGLGRAFFGQGTRLTVV.

The chain is built from TRBV20-1 and TRBJ2-4, with D possibly matching TRBD2 (6 bases). The CDR3 totals 15 residues. Germline CDR1 reads DFQATT; CDR2 reads SNEGSKA (reference sequence). Trimming removed 0 bases at V and 0 bases at J, with 9 bases between. The CDR3 nucleotides are TGCAGTGCTAGAGATCCGGGACTAGCCAAAAACATTCAGTACTTC. Translation: CSARDPGLAKNIQYF.

This clonotype was seen a few times. The V gene is TRBV7-2, the J gene TRBJ2-2, with D maybe TRBD1 (6 bases). V lost 2 bases and J lost 2, with 15 bases in between. Germline V CDR1 and CDR2: SGHTA, FQGNSA. The CDR3 has 17 amino acids. The CDR3 nucleotides are TGTGCCAGCAGCTTAAGGGGGATCTCAGGCAACACCGGGGAGCTGTTTTTT. Translated, it gives CASSLRGISGNTGELFF.

The chain is built from TRBV10-3 and TRBJ2-1, with D possibly matching TRBD2 (5 bases). Trimming took off 6 bases at V and 8 bases at J, with 11 bases between the two ends. Germline lookup yields CDR1 ENHRY and CDR2 SYGVKD. The CDR3 totals 12 residues. CDR3 in amino acids: CAISPGEHEQFF. Written as DNA, the CDR3 is TGTGCCATCAGCCCCGGGGAACATGAGCAGTTCTTC.

This clonotype appeared many times. This sequence joins TRBV6-1 and TRBJ1-1, with D possibly TRBD1 on 5 matching bases. Germline CDR1 reads MNHNS; CDR2 reads SASEGT. Trimming removed 8 bases at V and 0 bases at J, with 13 bases between. The CDR3 covers 14 residues. CDR3 residues: CASSNRGMNTEAFF. In nucleotides, the CDR3 is TGTGCCAGCTCCAACCGGGGGATGAACACTGAAGCTTTCTTT.

This clonotype was observed at least ten times. CDR3 sequence (DNA): TGCGCCAGCAGCCAGCAGGAGCCGGGACAGGGCGAGCAGTACTTC. Translating it yields CASSQQEPGQGEQYF. The chain recombines TRBV4-3 with TRBJ2-7, with 9 bases lining up with TRBD1. The ends lost 3 bases at V and 6 bases at J; junction bases unmatched: 9. CDR1 and CDR2 from the germline V gene are LGHNA and YSLEER. CDR3 size: 15 residues.

The rearrangement joins TRBV5-5 to TRBJ2-3; 7 bases are a match to TRBD1. The germline V gene encodes CDR1 SGHKS and CDR2 YYEKEE (reference sequence). The V and J ends lost 3 bases and 11 bases, in that order; junction bases with no gene match: 6. This CDR3 contains 12 residues. CDR3 DNA: TGTGCCAGCAGCTCCGACAGGGTTCGGCAGTATTTT. Translated: CASSSDRVRQYF.

This clonotype was seen repeatedly, ten times or more. This chain joins TRBV5-5 and TRBJ1-5, with 10 bases fitting TRBD1. Germline V gene sequence: CDR1 SGHKS, CDR2 YYEKEE (reference sequence). The CDR3 totals 15 residues. Unmatched junction bases numbered 7, after V lost 6 bases and J lost 4 bases. CDR3 sequence (DNA): TGTGCCAGCAACCTAGGACAGGGGGGGAATCAGCCCCAGCATTTT. Translation gives CASNLGQGGNQPQHF.

Only a few counts were recorded for this clonotype. V usage is TRBV7-9 and J usage is TRBJ1-1; TRBD1 is a possible D gene (5 bases). Germline CDR1 is SEHNR and CDR2 is FQNEAQ (reference sequence). Trimming stripped 3 bases from V and 1 base from J, with 15 bases between. The CDR3 length is 16 residues. This CDR3 reads CASSFSPGTGNTEAFF. In nucleotides, the CDR3 is TGTGCCAGCAGCTTTAGTCCCGGGACGGGGAACACTGAAGCTTTCTTT. Full variable domain (remainder filled in from reference TRBV7-9 and TRBJ1-1): DTGVSQNPRHKITKRGQNVTFRCDPISEHNRLYWYRQTLGQGPEFLTYFQNEAQLEKSRLLSDRFSAERPKGSFSTLEIQRTEQGDSAMYLCASSFSPGTGNTEAFFGQGTRLTVV.

This clonotype occurred a few times. CDR3 bases: TGCGCCAGCAGCTTGAGACCTGGGCTCAACCTTGCGGAGACCCAGTACTTC. It encodes CASSLRPGLNLAETQYF. The gene calls are TRBV5-1 and TRBJ2-5; no clear D gene. CDR1 is SGHRS and CDR2 is YFSETQ in the germline V gene. CDR3 size: 17 residues. V lost 1 base and J 5 bases, leaving 21 bases between the germline ends.

This clonotype occurred a few times. The chain joins TRBV7-8 to TRBJ2-5; 7 bases align to TRBD2. Per the germline V gene, CDR1 is SGHVS and CDR2 is FQNEAQ. V lost 5 bases, J lost 9 bases, and 15 bases stayed unmatched. CDR3 length: 15 residues. CDR3 sequence (DNA): TGTGCCAGCAGCCTAGTAGGACTAGTACAGGATCCCCAGTACTTC. It translates to CASSLVGLVQDPQYF.